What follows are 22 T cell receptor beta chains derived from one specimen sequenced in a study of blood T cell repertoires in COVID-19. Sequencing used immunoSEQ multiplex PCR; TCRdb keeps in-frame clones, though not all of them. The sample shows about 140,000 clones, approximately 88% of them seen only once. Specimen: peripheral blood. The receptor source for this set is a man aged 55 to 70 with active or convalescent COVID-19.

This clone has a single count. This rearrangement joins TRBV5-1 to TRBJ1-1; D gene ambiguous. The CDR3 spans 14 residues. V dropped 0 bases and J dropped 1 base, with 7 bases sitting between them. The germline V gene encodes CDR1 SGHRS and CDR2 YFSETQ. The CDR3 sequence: CASSLGHENTEAFF. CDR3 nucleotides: TGCGCCAGCAGCTTGGGGCATGAGAACACTGAAGCTTTCTTT.

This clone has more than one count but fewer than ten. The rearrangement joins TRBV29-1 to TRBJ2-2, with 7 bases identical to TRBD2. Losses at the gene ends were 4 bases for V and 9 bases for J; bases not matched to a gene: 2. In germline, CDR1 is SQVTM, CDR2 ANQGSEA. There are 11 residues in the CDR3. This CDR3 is CSVGGSRELFF. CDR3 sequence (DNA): TGCAGCGTTGGCGGGAGCAGGGAGCTGTTTTTT.

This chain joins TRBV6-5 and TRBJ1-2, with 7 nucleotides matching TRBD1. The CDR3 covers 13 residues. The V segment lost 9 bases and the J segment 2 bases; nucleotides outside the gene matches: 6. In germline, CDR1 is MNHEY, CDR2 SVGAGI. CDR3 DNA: TGTGCCAGTAGGGACAGCCACAACTATGGCTACACCTTC. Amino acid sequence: CASRDSHNYGYTF.

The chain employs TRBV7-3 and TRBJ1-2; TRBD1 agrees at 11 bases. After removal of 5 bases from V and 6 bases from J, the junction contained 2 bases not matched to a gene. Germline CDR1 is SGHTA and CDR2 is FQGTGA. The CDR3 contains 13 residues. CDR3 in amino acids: CASSLGQGDGYTF. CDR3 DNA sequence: TGTGCCAGCAGCCTGGGACAGGGGGATGGCTACACCTTC.

The CDR3 DNA reads as TGTGCCAGTAGTACAGGGGCTAATGAAAAACTGTTTTTT. This codes for CASSTGANEKLFF. The chain has TRBV19 and TRBJ1-4; TRBD1 is a possible D gene (6 bases). The CDR3 runs 13 residues. The V gene's germline CDR1 is LNHDA and CDR2 SQIVND (reference sequence). Trimming shortened V by 4 bases and J by 3 bases, and 6 bases separated the two germline ends.

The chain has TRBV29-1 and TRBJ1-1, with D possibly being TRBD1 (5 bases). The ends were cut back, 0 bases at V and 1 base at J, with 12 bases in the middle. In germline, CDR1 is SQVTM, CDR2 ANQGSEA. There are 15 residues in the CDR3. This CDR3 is CSVEDGWGANTEAFF. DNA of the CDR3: TGCAGCGTTGAAGATGGGTGGGGCGCGAACACTGAAGCTTTCTTT.

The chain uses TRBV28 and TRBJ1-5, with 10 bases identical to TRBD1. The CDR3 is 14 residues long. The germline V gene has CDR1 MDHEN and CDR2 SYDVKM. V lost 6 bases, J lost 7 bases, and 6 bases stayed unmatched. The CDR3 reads CASRPGQGWQPQHF. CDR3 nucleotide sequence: TGTGCCAGCAGGCCGGGACAGGGGTGGCAGCCCCAGCATTTT. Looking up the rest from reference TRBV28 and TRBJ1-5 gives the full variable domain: DVKVTQSSRYLVKRTGEKVFLECVQDMDHENMFWYRQDPGLGLRLIYFSYDVKMKEKGDIPEGYSVSREKKERFSLILESASTNQTSMYLCASRPGQGWQPQHFGDGTRLSIL.

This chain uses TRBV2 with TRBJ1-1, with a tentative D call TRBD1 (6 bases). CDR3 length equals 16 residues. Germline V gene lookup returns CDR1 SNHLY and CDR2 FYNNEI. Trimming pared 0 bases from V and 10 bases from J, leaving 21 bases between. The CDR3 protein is CASSEAMGHTLSRAFF. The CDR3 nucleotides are TGTGCCAGCAGTGAAGCGATGGGACACACGCTTTCCCGAGCTTTCTTT.

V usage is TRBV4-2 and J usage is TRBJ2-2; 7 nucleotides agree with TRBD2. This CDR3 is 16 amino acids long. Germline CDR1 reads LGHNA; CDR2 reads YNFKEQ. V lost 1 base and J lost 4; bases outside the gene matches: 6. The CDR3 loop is CASSQVGGLGTGELFF. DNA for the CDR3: TGTGCCAGCAGCCAAGTGGGAGGGTTGGGCACCGGGGAGCTGTTTTTT.

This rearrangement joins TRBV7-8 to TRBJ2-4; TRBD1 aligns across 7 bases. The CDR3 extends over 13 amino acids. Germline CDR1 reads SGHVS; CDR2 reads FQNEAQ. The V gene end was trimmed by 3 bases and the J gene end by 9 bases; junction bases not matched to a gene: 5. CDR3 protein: CASSFRQGSIQYF. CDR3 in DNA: TGTGCCAGCAGCTTTCGACAGGGAAGCATTCAGTACTTC. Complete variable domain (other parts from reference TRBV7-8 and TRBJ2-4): GAGVSQSPRYKVAKRGQDVALRCDPISGHVSLFWYQQALGQGPEFLTYFQNEAQLDKSGLPSDRFFAERPEGSVSTLKIQRTQQEDSAVYLCASSFRQGSIQYFGAGTRLSVL.

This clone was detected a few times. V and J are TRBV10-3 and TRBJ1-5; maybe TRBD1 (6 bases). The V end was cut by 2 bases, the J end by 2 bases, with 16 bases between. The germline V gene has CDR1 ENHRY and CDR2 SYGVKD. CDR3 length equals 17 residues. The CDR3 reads CAISERGGAEGNQPQHF. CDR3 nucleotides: TGTGCCATCAGTGAGCGGGGGGGGGCGGAAGGCAATCAGCCCCAGCATTTT.

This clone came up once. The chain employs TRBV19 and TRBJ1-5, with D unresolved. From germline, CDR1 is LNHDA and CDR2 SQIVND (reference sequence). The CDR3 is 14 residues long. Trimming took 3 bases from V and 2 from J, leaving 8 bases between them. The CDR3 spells CASSIGPGNQPQHF. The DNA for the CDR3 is TGTGCCAGTAGTATTGGGCCGGGCAATCAGCCCCAGCATTTT. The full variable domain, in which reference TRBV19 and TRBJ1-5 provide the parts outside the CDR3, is DGGITQSPKYLFRKEGQNVTLSCEQNLNHDAMYWYRQDPGQGLRLIYYSQIVNDFQKGDIAEGYSVSREKKESFPLTVTSAQKNPTAFYLCASSIGPGNQPQHFGDGTRLSIL.

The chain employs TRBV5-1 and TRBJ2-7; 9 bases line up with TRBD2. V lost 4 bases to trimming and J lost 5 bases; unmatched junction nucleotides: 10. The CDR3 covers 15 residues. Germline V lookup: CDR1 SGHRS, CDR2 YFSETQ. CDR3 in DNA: TGCGCCAGCAGCCGATTAGCGGGAGACGTGAACGAGCAGTACTTC. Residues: CASSRLAGDVNEQYF.

The CDR3 loop reads CASSPSGRAGDTQYF. The CDR3 nucleotides read TGTGCCAGCTCACCGAGCGGGAGGGCCGGAGATACGCAGTATTTT. The chain couples TRBV18 to TRBJ2-3, with TRBD2 matching 10 bases. The J segment lost 5 bases and the V segment lost 3 bases, leaving 5 bases of the junction unmatched. Germline V gene sequence: CDR1 KGHSH, CDR2 LQKENI. This CDR3 contains 15 residues.

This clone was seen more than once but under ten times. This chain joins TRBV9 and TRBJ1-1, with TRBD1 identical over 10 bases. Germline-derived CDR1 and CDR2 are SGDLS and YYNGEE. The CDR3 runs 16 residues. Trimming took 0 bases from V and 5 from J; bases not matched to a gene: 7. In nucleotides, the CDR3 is TGTGCCAGCAGCGTAGGACAGGGGGCGGGGGATACTGAAGCTTTCTTT. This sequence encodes CASSVGQGAGDTEAFF.

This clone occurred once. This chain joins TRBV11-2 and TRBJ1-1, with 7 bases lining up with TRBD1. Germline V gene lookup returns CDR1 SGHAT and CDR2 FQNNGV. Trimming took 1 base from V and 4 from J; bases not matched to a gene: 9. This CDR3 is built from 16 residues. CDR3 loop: CASSLGNRGVGTEAFF. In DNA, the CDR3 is TGTGCCAGCAGCTTAGGAAACAGGGGTGTGGGCACTGAAGCTTTCTTT.

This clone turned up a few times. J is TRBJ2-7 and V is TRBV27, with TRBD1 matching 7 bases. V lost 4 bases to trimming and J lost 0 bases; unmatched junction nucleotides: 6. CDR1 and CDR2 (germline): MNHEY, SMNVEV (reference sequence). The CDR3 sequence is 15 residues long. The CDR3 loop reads CASSSGTALSYEQYF. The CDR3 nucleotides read TGTGCCAGCAGTTCCGGGACAGCTCTCTCCTACGAGCAGTACTTC.

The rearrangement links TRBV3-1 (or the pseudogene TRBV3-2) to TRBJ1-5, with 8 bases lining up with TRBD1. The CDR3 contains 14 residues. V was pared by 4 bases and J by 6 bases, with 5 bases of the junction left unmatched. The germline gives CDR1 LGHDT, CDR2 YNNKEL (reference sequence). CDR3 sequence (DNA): TGTGCCAGCAGCCTTGGACAGGGCGGTCAGCCCCAGCATTTT. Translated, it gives CASSLGQGGQPQHF.

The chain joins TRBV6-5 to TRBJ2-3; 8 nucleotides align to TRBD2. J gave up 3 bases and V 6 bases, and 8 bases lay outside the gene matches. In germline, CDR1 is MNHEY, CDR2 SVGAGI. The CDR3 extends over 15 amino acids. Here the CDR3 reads CASSKGLAGTDTQYF. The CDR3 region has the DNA TGTGCCAGCAGCAAAGGACTAGCCGGGACAGATACGCAGTATTTT.

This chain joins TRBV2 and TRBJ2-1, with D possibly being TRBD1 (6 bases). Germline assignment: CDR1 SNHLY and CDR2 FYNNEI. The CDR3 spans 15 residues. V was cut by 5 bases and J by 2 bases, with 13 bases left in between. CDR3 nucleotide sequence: TGTGCCAGCAGTAAGCAGGGGAGCGCCTACAATGAGCAGTTCTTC. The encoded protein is CASSKQGSAYNEQFF.

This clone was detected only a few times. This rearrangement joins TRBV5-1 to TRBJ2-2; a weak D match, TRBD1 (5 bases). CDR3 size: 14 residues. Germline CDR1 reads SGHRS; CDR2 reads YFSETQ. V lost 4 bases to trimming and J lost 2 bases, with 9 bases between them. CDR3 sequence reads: CASSAGQNTGELFF. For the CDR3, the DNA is TGCGCCAGCAGCGCCGGACAAAACACCGGGGAGCTGTTTTTT.

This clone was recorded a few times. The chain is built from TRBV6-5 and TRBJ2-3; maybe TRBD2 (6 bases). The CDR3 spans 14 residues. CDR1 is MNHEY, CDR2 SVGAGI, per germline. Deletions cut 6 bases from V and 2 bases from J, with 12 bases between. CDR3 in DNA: TGTGCCAGCAGGGGGACTCCTTACACAGATACGCAGTATTTT. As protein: CASRGTPYTDTQYF.